Following are 8 T cell receptor beta chains from one sample sequenced in a study of blood T cell repertoires in COVID-19. Generated by immunoSEQ multiplex PCR, the TCRdb table keeps only in-frame clones and is missing some. This table holds about 83,000 clones, around 87% found once. Sequenced: peripheral blood. The receptors come from a woman in her forties or fifties with active or convalescent COVID-19.

The V and J genes are TRBV5-4 and TRBJ2-7; TRBD2 might be the D (6 bases). CDR3 length equals 15 residues. Trimming stripped 1 base from V and 0 bases from J, with 11 bases between. Germline V gene sequence: CDR1 SGHNT, CDR2 YYREEE (reference sequence). The CDR3 region has the DNA TGTGCCAGCAGCTTGCGGGGACTGAACTCCTACGAGCAGTACTTC. Translated, it gives CASSLRGLNSYEQYF.

The V and J genes are TRBV19 and TRBJ1-2; D gene uncertain. V lost 9 bases to trimming and J lost 8 bases, with 22 bases between them. The CDR3 covers 14 residues. CDR1 LNHDA and CDR2 SQIVND come from the germline V gene (reference sequence). The CDR3 region is CASTSGNRLGGYTF. CDR3 nucleotides: TGTGCCAGCACCTCGGGGAACCGTTTGGGCGGCTACACCTTC.

In the case of this clone: The junction does not match germline at one end; this may be a read error. The V gene is TRBV7-7, the J gene TRBJ2-7, with 9 bases that match TRBD1. CDR3 size: 15 residues. Germline V lookup: CDR1 SSHAT, CDR2 FNYEAQ (reference sequence). CDR3 DNA sequence: TGTGCTAGCAGCTCCCCAGACAGGGGGATCTACGAGCAGTACTTC. Its protein is CASSSPDRGIYEQYF.

The gene calls are TRBV19 and TRBJ1-2; D is possibly TRBD1 (6 bases). In germline, CDR1 is LNHDA, CDR2 SQIVND (reference sequence). This CDR3 is 14 amino acids long. Trimming stripped 6 bases from V and 4 bases from J, with 15 bases between. Written as DNA, the CDR3 is TGTGCCAGTAGCGAATCGGGCAGGGGCTATGGCTACACCTTC. As protein: CASSESGRGYGYTF.

The rearrangement uses TRBV6-2 or TRBV6-3 and TRBJ1-1, with 7 bases lining up with TRBD1. Germline values: CDR1 MNHEY, CDR2 SVGEGT. The CDR3 has 13 amino acids. The trim removed 5 bases at V and 4 bases at J, leaving 4 bases unmatched. This chain's CDR3 is CASSPGQATEAFF. The CDR3 nucleotides are TGTGCCAGCAGTCCAGGACAGGCCACTGAAGCTTTCTTT.

The chain carries TRBV19 and TRBJ2-2; maybe TRBD1 (5 bases). The CDR3 consists of 14 residues. The V end lost 3 bases, the J end lost 1 base, and 6 bases lay between the germline ends. Germline-derived CDR1 and CDR2 are LNHDA and SQIVND (reference sequence). In nucleotides, the CDR3 is TGTGCCAGTAGTATGCAGGGGAACACCGGGGAGCTGTTTTTT. Translation gives CASSMQGNTGELFF.

Here the CDR3 DNA reads TGTGCCAGCAGCGCTGGGACTCTCATCACAGATACGCAGTATTTT. It is translated as CASSAGTLITDTQYF. V and J are TRBV9 and TRBJ2-3, with D possibly being TRBD2 (6 bases). CDR3 size: 15 residues. Germline V gene lookup returns CDR1 SGDLS and CDR2 YYNGEE. Trimming stripped 3 bases from V and 2 bases from J, with 13 bases between. Drawing the rest from reference TRBV9 and TRBJ2-3, the complete variable domain is DSGVTQTPKHLITATGQRVTLRCSPRSGDLSVYWYQQSLDQGLQFLIQYYNGEERAKGNILERFSAQQFPDLHSELNLSSLELGDSALYFCASSAGTLITDTQYFGPGTRLTVL.

In DNA form, the CDR3 reads TGTGCCAGCAGCCCCAGAGGGTTCAACAATGAGCAGTTCTTC. It translates to CASSPRGFNNEQFF. This rearrangement joins TRBV11-3 to TRBJ2-1, with TRBD2 as a possible D gene (5 bases). Trimming removed 5 bases from V and 5 bases from J, with 13 bases in between. CDR1 is SGHNT and CDR2 is YENEEA in the germline V gene. CDR3 size: 14 residues.